This T cell receptor beta chain was captured in a study of T cell repertoires in cytomegalovirus infection. Study-wide context: Alongside well-studied HLA-B-restricted CMV epitopes, recently identified HLA-C-restricted CMV epitopes were also used. Public TCR beta signatures were indicative of both CMV infection and a matching HLA type.

CDR1 MDHEN and CDR2 SYDVKM come from the germline V gene. With 5 bases clipped from V and 5 bases from J, the junction kept 13 bases outside the gene matches. This CDR3 is 17 amino acids long. TCRdb called the reads again in MiXCR, with one record for every CDR3 protein. The sample lists 230,000 or so distinct CDR3 sequences, approximately 40% occurring once. This clonotype has only a few counts. Its antigen is not known. Study outcomes and limitations: Across the ex vivo response, the dominant clonotypes were HLA-C-restricted CMV-specific TCR beta clonotypes. People with CMV and the relevant HLA were identified by cumulative public TCR beta family frequency.

This clonotype originated in a human donor in good health (CMV status not recorded). Some clones in this sample may be carry-over from other donors' samples. V and J are TRBV28 and TRBJ2-1, with 9 bases fitting TRBD1. Sequencing was performed on CD8+ T cells from cultured PBMCs, taken from culture after CMV antigen stimulation. The CDR3 loop reads CASSPSFGQGRNNEQFF. The CDR3 DNA follows: TGTGCCAGCAGTCCTAGTTTCGGACAGGGGCGCAACAATGAGCAGTTCTTC.